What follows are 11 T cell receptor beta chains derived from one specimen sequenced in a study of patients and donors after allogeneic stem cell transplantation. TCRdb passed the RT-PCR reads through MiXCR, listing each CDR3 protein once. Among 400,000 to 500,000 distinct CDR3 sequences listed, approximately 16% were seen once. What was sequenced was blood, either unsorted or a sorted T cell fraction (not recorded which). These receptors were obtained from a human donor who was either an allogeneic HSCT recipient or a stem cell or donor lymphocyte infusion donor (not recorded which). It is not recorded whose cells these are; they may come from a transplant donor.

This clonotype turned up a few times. The CDR3 spells CASSEAQGATEAFF. The CDR3 coding sequence is TGTGCCAGCAGTGAAGCACAGGGGGCCACTGAAGCTTTCTTT. The chain joins TRBV6-1 to TRBJ1-1; 9 nucleotides line up with TRBD1. Germline CDR1 and CDR2: MNHNS and SASEGT. The V gene end was trimmed by 0 bases and the J gene end by 4 bases; junction bases not matched to a gene: 0. The CDR3 is made up of 14 amino acids.

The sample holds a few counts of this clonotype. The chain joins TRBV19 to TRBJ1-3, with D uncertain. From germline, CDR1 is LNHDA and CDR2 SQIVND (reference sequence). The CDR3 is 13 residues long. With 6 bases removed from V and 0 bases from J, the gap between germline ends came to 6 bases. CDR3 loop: CASRILSGNTIYF. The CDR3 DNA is TGTGCCAGTAGGATCCTCTCTGGAAACACCATATATTTT.

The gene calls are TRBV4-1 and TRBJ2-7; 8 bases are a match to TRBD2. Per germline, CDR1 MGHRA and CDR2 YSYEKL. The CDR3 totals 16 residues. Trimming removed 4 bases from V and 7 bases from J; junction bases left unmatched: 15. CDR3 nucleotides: TGCGCCAGCAGCCTACTTTTAGCGGGACCAAGGGAAGAGCAGTACTTC. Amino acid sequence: CASSLLLAGPREEQYF.

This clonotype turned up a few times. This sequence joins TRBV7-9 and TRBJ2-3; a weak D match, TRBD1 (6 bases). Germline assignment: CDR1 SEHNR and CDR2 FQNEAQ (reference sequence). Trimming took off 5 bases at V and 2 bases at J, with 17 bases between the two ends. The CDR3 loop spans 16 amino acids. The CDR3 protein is CASSAQGKAYTDTQYF. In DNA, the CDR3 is TGTGCCAGCAGCGCCCAGGGGAAGGCATACACAGATACGCAGTATTTT.

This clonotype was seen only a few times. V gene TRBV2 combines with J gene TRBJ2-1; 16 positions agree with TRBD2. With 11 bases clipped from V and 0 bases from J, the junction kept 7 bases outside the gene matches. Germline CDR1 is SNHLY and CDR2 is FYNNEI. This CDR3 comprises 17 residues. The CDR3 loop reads CAGSGLAGGSSYNEQFF. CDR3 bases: TGTGCCGGATCGGGACTAGCGGGAGGGAGCTCCTACAATGAGCAGTTCTTC. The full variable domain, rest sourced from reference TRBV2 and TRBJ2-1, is EPEVTQTPSHQVTQMGQEVILRCVPISNHLYFYWYRQILGQKVEFLVSFYNNEISEKSEIFDDQFSVERPDGSNFTLKIRSTKLEDSAMYFCAGSGLAGGSSYNEQFFGPGTRLTVL.

The CDR3 sequence: CASSLDMRSNYEQYF. The CDR3 DNA follows: TGTGCCAGCAGCTTAGATATGAGATCGAACTACGAGCAGTACTTC. The chain links TRBV7-2 to TRBJ2-7, with D unclear. The germline V gene encodes CDR1 SGHTA and CDR2 FQGNSA. V lost 1 base to trimming and J lost 3 bases, with 13 bases between them. The CDR3 spans 15 residues.

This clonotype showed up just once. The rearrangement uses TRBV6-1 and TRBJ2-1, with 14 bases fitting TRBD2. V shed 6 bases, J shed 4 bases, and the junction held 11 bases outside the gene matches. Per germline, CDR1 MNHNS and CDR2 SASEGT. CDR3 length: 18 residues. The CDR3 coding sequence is TGTGCCAGCAGCAGACTAGCGGGAGGGGGGAAGGGATACAATGAGCAGTTCTTC. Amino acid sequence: CASSRLAGGGKGYNEQFF.

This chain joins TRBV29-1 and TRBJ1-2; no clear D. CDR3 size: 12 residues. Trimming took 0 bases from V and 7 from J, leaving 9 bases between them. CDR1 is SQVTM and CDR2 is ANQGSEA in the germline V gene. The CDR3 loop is CSVEEVGFGYTF. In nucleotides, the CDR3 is TGCAGCGTTGAAGAGGTGGGCTTTGGCTACACCTTC.

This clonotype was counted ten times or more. CDR3 nucleotide sequence: TGTGCCAGCAGCCCCGGGACAGGGGCTTATCAGCCCCAGCATTTT. Translation gives CASSPGTGAYQPQHF. The rearrangement joins TRBV5-6 to TRBJ1-5, with 10 bases matching TRBD1. This CDR3 has 15 residues. The V gene's germline CDR1 is SGHDT and CDR2 YYEEEE. V dropped 4 bases and J dropped 5; count of bases not matched to a gene: 6.

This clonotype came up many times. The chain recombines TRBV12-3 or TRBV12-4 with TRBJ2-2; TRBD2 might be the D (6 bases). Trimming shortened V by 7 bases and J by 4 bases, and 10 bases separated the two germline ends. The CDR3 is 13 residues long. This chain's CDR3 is CASTERATGELFF. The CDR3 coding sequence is TGTGCCAGCACGGAGCGGGCCACCGGGGAGCTGTTTTTT.

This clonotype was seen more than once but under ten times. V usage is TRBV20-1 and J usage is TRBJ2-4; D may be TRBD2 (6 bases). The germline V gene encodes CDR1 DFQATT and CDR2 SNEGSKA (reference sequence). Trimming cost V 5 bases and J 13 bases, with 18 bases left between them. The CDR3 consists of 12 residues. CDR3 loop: CSAVIRGLVQYF. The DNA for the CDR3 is TGCAGTGCTGTGATCCGGGGACTTGTGCAGTACTTC.